The 29 T cell receptor beta chains below were found in one sample sequenced in a study of shared clonotypes between healthy human individuals. Measured with immunoSEQ multiplex PCR; TCRdb has only the in-frame clones, and not every one. This table has roughly 2.2 million clones, over 90% appearing once. Sequenced: naive CD4+ T cells from PBMCs. Subset denoted: CD45RA+ positively selected. These receptors came from a man aged 18 to 30 in good health. Some clones in this sample may be carry-over from other donors' samples.

V gene TRBV5-4 combines with J gene TRBJ2-3, with 8 bases aligning to TRBD2. This CDR3 spans 15 amino acids. The germline V gene has CDR1 SGHNT and CDR2 YYREEE (reference sequence). Trimming at V came to 3 bases and at J to 8 bases, leaving 11 bases not matched to a gene. CDR3 coding DNA: TGTGCCAGCAGCTCGGGGGTCGGGACTAGGGGTACGCAGTATTTT. It encodes CASSSGVGTRGTQYF.

The rearrangement uses TRBV19 and TRBJ2-3, with 12 bases matching TRBD1. Germline CDR1 is LNHDA and CDR2 is SQIVND (reference sequence). The CDR3 is 13 residues long. Trimming removed 9 bases from V and 7 bases from J; junction bases left unmatched: 5. The CDR3 region has the DNA TGTGCCAGCCGGGACAGGGGGCGAAATACGCAGTATTTT. Translating gives CASRDRGRNTQYF.

The V gene is TRBV27, the J gene TRBJ2-3; 14 positions agree with TRBD2. Germline V gene data show CDR1 as MNHEY and CDR2 as SMNVEV (reference sequence). This CDR3 has 18 residues. Trimming at V came to 3 bases and at J to 5 bases, leaving 10 bases not matched to a gene. The CDR3 DNA is TGTGCCAGCAGTTTCCGACTAGCGGGAGGGCCTGGGGGAGATACGCAGTATTTT. It translates to CASSFRLAGGPGGDTQYF.

The V and J genes are TRBV5-1 and TRBJ1-2, with a possible D match to TRBD1 (5 bases). The length of the CDR3 is 13 residues. Germline CDR1 reads SGHRS; CDR2 reads YFSETQ. The germline V and J ends were trimmed by 4 bases and 10 bases, with 17 bases remaining between them. The CDR3 DNA reads TGCGCCAGCAGCCCATGGGACCCATGGGACTACACCTTC. As protein: CASSPWDPWDYTF.

This chain uses TRBV7-9 with TRBJ2-2, with D perhaps TRBD1 (7 bases). V lost 5 bases to trimming and J lost 2 bases, with 18 bases between them. Germline V gives CDR1 SEHNR, CDR2 FQNEAQ (reference sequence). This CDR3 has 17 amino acids. The CDR3 DNA reads TGTGCCAGCAGCCCATGGGGGGACAGTCATAACACCGGGGAGCTGTTTTTT. Its translation: CASSPWGDSHNTGELFF.

The chain couples TRBV9 to TRBJ2-1; D unclear. The germline V and J ends were trimmed by 2 bases and 10 bases, with 25 bases remaining between them. Germline values: CDR1 SGDLS, CDR2 YYNGEE. The CDR3 totals 17 residues. This chain's CDR3 is CASSVLPVSAHLLEQFF. The DNA for the CDR3 is TGTGCCAGCAGCGTCCTCCCTGTCTCAGCCCACCTGCTCGAGCAGTTCTTC.

With respect to this clone: The same CDR3 arises from other DNA sequences in this sample as well. This sequence joins TRBV6-5 and TRBJ2-7; 7 nucleotides line up with TRBD1. Germline V lookup: CDR1 MNHEY, CDR2 SVGAGI. This CDR3 contains 12 residues. Losses at the gene ends were 6 bases for V and 3 bases for J; bases not matched to a gene: 2. The chain's CDR3 is CASRGDSYEQYF. CDR3 sequence (DNA): TGTGCCAGCAGAGGGGACAGCTACGAGCAGTACTTC.

The gene calls are TRBV30 and TRBJ2-3; maybe TRBD2 (6 bases). This CDR3 has 14 amino acids. From germline, CDR1 is GTSNPN and CDR2 SVGIG (reference sequence). With 8 bases removed from V and 1 base from J, the gap between germline ends came to 16 bases. DNA of the CDR3: TGTGCCCGAGGGGACTCGTGGGGCACAGATACGCAGTATTTT. It yields the protein CARGDSWGTDTQYF.

The chain combines TRBV5-1 with TRBJ2-3, with TRBD2 as a possible D gene (5 bases). Trimming cost V 4 bases and J 12 bases, with 15 bases left between them. The CDR3 consists of 12 residues. Looked up from germline, CDR1 is SGHRS and CDR2 is YFSETQ. The CDR3 sequence: CASSPSFGIQYF. The DNA for the CDR3 is TGCGCCAGCAGCCCCTCCTTCGGGATTCAGTATTTT.

This rearrangement joins TRBV9 to TRBJ2-5, with TRBD1 identical over 9 bases. Germline CDR1 is SGDLS and CDR2 is YYNGEE. Trimming cost V 4 bases and J 2 bases; bases outside gene matches: 9. This CDR3 region has 16 residues. This CDR3 reads CASSTNRGRLQETQYF. CDR3 sequence (DNA): TGTGCCAGCAGCACTAACAGGGGGCGACTTCAAGAGACCCAGTACTTC.

This rearrangement joins TRBV18 to TRBJ1-1, with D possibly matching TRBD1 (5 bases). In germline, CDR1 is KGHSH, CDR2 LQKENI. Trimming removed 4 bases from V and 1 base from J, with 16 bases in between. The CDR3 covers 16 residues. CDR3 DNA: TGTGCCAGCTCACGGGACCGCCTAAGGGCGAACACTGAAGCTTTCTTT. This encodes CASSRDRLRANTEAFF. The entire variable domain, with the rest obtained from reference TRBV18 and TRBJ1-1, is as follows: NAGVMQNPRHLVRRRGQEARLRCSPMKGHSHVYWYRQLPEEGLKFMVYLQKENIIDESGMPKERFSAEFPKEGPSILRIQQVVRGDSAAYFCASSRDRLRANTEAFFGQGTRLTVV.

V gene TRBV7-2 combines with J gene TRBJ1-6; D is undetermined. This CDR3 has 18 amino acids. Germline V gene data show CDR1 as SGHTA and CDR2 as FQGNSA. The germline V and J ends were trimmed by 3 bases and 0 bases, with 15 bases remaining between them. CDR3 DNA: TGTGCCAGCAGCTTGGATTTCCGACCACGCTCCTATAATTCACCCCTCCACTTT. It specifies CASSLDFRPRSYNSPLHF.

The chain has TRBV4-2 and TRBJ2-7; TRBD2 matches at 15 bases. The V gene's germline CDR1 is LGHNA and CDR2 YNFKEQ. The V segment lost 5 bases and the J segment 3 bases; nucleotides outside the gene matches: 11. The CDR3 has 18 amino acids. In nucleotides, the CDR3 is TGTGCCAGCAGCTCCCGGACTAGCGGGAGGGTAAGTTTCTACGAGCAGTACTTC. Protein: CASSSRTSGRVSFYEQYF.

This sequence joins TRBV6-5 and TRBJ2-2, with 11 positions matching TRBD1. The V gene end was trimmed by 6 bases and the J gene end by 6 bases; junction bases not matched to a gene: 3. CDR3 length equals 14 residues. CDR1 is MNHEY and CDR2 is SVGAGI in the germline V gene. The CDR3, as DNA: TGTGCCAGCAGAGGACAGGGGGCGTCCGGGGAGCTGTTTTTT. It translates to CASRGQGASGELFF.

This clone occurred once. The chain links TRBV7-2 to TRBJ1-2; D gene ambiguous. V gave up 4 bases and J gave up 5 bases, with 8 bases separating them. CDR3 size: 12 residues. The germline gives CDR1 SGHTA, CDR2 FQGNSA. The CDR3 sequence: CASSWGVYGYTF. In nucleotides, the CDR3 is TGTGCCAGCAGCTGGGGAGTTTATGGCTACACCTTC.

The J gene is TRBJ2-2, the V gene TRBV28, with 10 bases fitting TRBD2. With 9 bases clipped from V and 3 bases from J, the junction kept 4 bases outside the gene matches. The CDR3 is 14 residues long. Germline CDR1 reads MDHEN; CDR2 reads SYDVKM. The CDR3: CASQREGDTGELFF. CDR3 coding DNA: TGTGCCAGTCAGCGGGAGGGGGACACCGGGGAGCTGTTTTTT. The entire variable domain, with the rest obtained from reference TRBV28 and TRBJ2-2, is as follows: DVKVTQSSRYLVKRTGEKVFLECVQDMDHENMFWYRQDPGLGLRLIYFSYDVKMKEKGDIPEGYSVSREKKERFSLILESASTNQTSMYLCASQREGDTGELFFGEGSRLTVL.

The V gene is TRBV5-1, the J gene TRBJ2-1; D possibly corresponds to TRBD1 (6 bases). The length of the CDR3 is 19 residues. CDR1 and CDR2 (germline): SGHRS, YFSETQ. Between the trimmed V and J ends, which lost 6 bases and 2 bases, there was a span of 27 bases. The CDR3 coding sequence is TGCGCCAGCACCAACCCGGGGCAGGGGTGGACGACCCCCTACAATGAGCAGTTCTTC. Translation gives CASTNPGQGWTTPYNEQFF.

This rearrangement joins TRBV18 to TRBJ1-5; no clear D. This CDR3 has 14 amino acids. V lost 2 bases to trimming and J lost 5 bases, with 10 bases between them. Germline assignment: CDR1 KGHSH and CDR2 LQKENI. This chain's CDR3 is CASSPGLRDQPQHF. The CDR3 DNA is TGTGCCAGCTCACCAGGGCTTAGGGATCAGCCCCAGCATTTT.

The rearrangement joins TRBV7-9 to TRBJ1-4, with D unresolved. Looked up from germline, CDR1 is SEHNR and CDR2 is FQNEAQ (reference sequence). CDR3 size: 13 residues. Between the trimmed V and J ends, which lost 6 bases and 3 bases, there was a span of 8 bases. DNA of the CDR3: TGTGCCAGCAGTTACGGATCTAATGAAAAACTGTTTTTT. It yields the protein CASSYGSNEKLFF.

The genes are TRBV28 and TRBJ2-7; 9 nucleotides match TRBD1. CDR1 and CDR2 (germline): MDHEN, SYDVKM. The ends lost 6 bases at V and 2 bases at J; junction bases unmatched: 5. CDR3 length: 14 residues. CDR3 bases: TGTGCCAGCAGAACCGGGACAGGGCCCTACGAGCAGTACTTC. This gives the protein CASRTGTGPYEQYF. The complete variable domain, with remaining parts taken from reference TRBV28 and TRBJ2-7, reads DVKVTQSSRYLVKRTGEKVFLECVQDMDHENMFWYRQDPGLGLRLIYFSYDVKMKEKGDIPEGYSVSREKKERFSLILESASTNQTSMYLCASRTGTGPYEQYFGPGTRLTVT.

The CDR3 nucleotides read TGTGCCAGCAGTTACTCGATGAGAGGCACCTACGAGCAGTACTTC. This sequence encodes CASSYSMRGTYEQYF. The chain employs TRBV6-5 and TRBJ2-7; no clear D. The CDR3 contains 15 residues. Per germline, CDR1 MNHEY and CDR2 SVGAGI. V lost 0 bases and J lost 2, with 11 bases in between.

The chain recombines TRBV10-3 with TRBJ2-5; D is tentatively TRBD1 or TRBD2 (6 bases each). The CDR3 contains 12 residues. V was trimmed by 0 bases and J by 8 bases, leaving 7 bases between them. The V gene's germline CDR1 is ENHRY and CDR2 SYGVKD. For the CDR3, the DNA is TGTGCCATCAGTGAGTCCGGGGGCACCCAGTACTTC. Amino acids: CAISESGGTQYF.

The chain employs TRBV2 and TRBJ1-1; 7 bases are shared with TRBD1. Trimming at V came to 7 bases and at J to 5 bases, leaving 10 bases not matched to a gene. The length of the CDR3 is 14 residues. CDR1 SNHLY and CDR2 FYNNEI come from the germline V gene. The CDR3 bases are TGTGCCAGCAATAGACAGACAGGGACAACTGAAGCTTTCTTT. Amino acids: CASNRQTGTTEAFF.

V usage is TRBV27 and J usage is TRBJ2-7; 11 bases map to TRBD2. The V and J ends lost 6 bases and 3 bases, in that order; junction bases with no gene match: 4. The CDR3 is 14 amino acids. Germline CDR1 and CDR2: MNHEY and SMNVEV (reference sequence). The CDR3 region is CASRPGTSGYEQYF. CDR3 coding DNA: TGTGCCAGCAGACCAGGGACTAGCGGCTACGAGCAGTACTTC.

As DNA, the CDR3 is TGTGCCAGCAGCGCGGACAGTGAGACCCAGTACTTC. It codes for CASSADSETQYF. The genes are TRBV7-9 and TRBJ2-5; tentative D call: TRBD1 (6 bases). The CDR3 has 12 amino acids. V lost 5 bases, J lost 5 bases, and 9 bases lay in between. Germline-derived CDR1 and CDR2 are SEHNR and FQNEAQ (reference sequence).

The chain is built from TRBV5-1 and TRBJ2-2; 16 nucleotides match TRBD2. CDR3 size: 17 residues. J was trimmed by 5 bases and V by 4 bases; bases with no gene match: 5. Germline V CDR1 and CDR2: SGHRS, YFSETQ. This CDR3 reads CASSTGTSGRGTGELFF. CDR3 coding DNA: TGCGCCAGCAGCACCGGGACTAGCGGGAGGGGGACCGGGGAGCTGTTTTTT.

V usage is TRBV5-4 and J usage is TRBJ2-2; unclear D gene. This CDR3 contains 14 residues. Germline assignment: CDR1 SGHNT and CDR2 YYREEE (reference sequence). V lost 0 bases and J lost 1, with 4 bases in between. CDR3 protein: CASSLDKNTGELFF. The CDR3 coding sequence is TGTGCCAGCAGCTTGGACAAGAACACCGGGGAGCTGTTTTTT.

The chain employs TRBV5-4 and TRBJ2-1; 7 positions match TRBD1. V was pared by 4 bases and J by 6 bases, with 10 bases of the junction left unmatched. CDR3 length: 15 amino acids. From germline, CDR1 is SGHNT and CDR2 YYREEE (reference sequence). CDR3 sequence (DNA): TGTGCCAGCAGCCGGACCGGACAGGTGGGCAATGAGCAGTTCTTC. This translates into CASSRTGQVGNEQFF.

The rearrangement uses TRBV4-1 and TRBJ2-6; 10 bases match TRBD1. Germline CDR1 reads MGHRA; CDR2 reads YSYEKL. The CDR3 is 18 amino acids. V lost 3 bases and J lost 0; bases outside the gene matches: 5. This CDR3 reads CASSQTGTGASGANVLTF. As DNA, the CDR3 is TGCGCCAGCAGCCAGACCGGGACAGGGGCCTCTGGGGCCAACGTCCTGACTTTC.